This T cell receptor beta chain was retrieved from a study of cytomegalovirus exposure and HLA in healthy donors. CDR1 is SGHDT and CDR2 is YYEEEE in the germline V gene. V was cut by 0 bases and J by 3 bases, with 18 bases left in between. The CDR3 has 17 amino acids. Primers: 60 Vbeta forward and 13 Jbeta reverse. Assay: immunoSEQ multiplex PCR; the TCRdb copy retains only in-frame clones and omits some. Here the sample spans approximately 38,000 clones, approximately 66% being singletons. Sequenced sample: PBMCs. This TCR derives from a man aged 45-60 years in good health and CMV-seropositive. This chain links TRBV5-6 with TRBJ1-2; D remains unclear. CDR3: CASSLGALLGLHYGYTF. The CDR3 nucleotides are TGTGCCAGCAGCTTGGGGGCTTTGCTAGGACTACACTATGGCTACACCTTC.